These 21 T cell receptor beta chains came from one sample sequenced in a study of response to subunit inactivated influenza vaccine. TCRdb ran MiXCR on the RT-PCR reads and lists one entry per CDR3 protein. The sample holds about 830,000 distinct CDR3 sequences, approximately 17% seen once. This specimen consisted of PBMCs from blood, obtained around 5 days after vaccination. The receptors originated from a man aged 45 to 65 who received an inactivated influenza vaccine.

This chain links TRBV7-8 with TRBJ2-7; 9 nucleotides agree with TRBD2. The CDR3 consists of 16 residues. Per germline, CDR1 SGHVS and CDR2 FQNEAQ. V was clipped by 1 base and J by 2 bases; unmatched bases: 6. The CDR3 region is CASSLGSLAGTYEQYF. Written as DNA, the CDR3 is TGTGCCAGCAGCTTAGGTTCTCTAGCGGGAACCTACGAGCAGTACTTC.

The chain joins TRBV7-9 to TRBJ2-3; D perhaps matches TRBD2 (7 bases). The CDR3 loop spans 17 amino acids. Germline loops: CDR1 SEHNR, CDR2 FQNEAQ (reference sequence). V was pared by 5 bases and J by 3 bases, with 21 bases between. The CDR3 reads CASSDPWGGGGTDTQYF. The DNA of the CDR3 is TGTGCCAGCAGCGACCCGTGGGGCGGGGGCGGAACAGATACGCAGTATTTT.

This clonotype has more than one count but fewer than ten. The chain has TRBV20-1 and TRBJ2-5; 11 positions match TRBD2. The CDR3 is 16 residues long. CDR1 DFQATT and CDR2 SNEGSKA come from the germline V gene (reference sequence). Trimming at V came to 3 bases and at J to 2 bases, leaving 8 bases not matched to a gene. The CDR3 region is CSARRLAGSKQETQYF. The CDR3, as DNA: TGCAGTGCTAGGAGACTAGCGGGGTCTAAACAAGAGACCCAGTACTTC.

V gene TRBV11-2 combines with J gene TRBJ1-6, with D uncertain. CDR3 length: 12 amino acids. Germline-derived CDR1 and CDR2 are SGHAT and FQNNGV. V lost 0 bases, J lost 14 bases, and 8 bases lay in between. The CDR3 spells CASSLDRLTLHF. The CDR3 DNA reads TGTGCCAGCAGCTTAGACCGCTTGACCCTCCACTTT.

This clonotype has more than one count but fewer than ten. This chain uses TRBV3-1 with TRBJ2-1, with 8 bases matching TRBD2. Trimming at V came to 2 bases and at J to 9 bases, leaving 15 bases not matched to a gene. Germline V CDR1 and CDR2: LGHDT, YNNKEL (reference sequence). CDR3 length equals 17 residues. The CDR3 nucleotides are TGTGCCAGCAGCCAATCCGGGACTAGAATCCGTGGTGGTGAGCAGTTCTTC. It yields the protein CASSQSGTRIRGGEQFF.

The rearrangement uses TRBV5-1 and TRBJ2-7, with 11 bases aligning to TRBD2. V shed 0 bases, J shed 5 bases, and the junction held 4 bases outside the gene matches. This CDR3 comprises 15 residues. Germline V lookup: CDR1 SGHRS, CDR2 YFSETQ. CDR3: CASSLAGGLADEQYF. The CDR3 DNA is TGCGCCAGCAGCTTGGCCGGGGGACTAGCGGACGAGCAGTACTTC. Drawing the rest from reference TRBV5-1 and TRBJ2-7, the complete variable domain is KAGVTQTPRYLIKTRGQQVTLSCSPISGHRSVSWYQQTPGQGLQFLFEYFSETQRNKGNFPGRFSGRQFSNSRSEMNVSTLELGDSALYLCASSLAGGLADEQYFGPGTRLTVT.

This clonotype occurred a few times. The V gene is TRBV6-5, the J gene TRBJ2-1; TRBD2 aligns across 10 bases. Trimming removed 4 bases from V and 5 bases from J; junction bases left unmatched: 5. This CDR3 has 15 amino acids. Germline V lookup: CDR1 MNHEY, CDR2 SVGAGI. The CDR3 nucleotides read TGTGCCAGCAGTTTGTGGACTAGCGGAGACAATGAGCAGTTCTTC. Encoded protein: CASSLWTSGDNEQFF.

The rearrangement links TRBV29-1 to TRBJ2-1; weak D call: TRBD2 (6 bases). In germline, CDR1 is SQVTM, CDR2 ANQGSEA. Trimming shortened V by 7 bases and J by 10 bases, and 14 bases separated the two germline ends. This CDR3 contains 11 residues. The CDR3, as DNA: TGCAGCGCTGACCGGGGGTTGGAGCAGTTCTTC. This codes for CSADRGLEQFF.

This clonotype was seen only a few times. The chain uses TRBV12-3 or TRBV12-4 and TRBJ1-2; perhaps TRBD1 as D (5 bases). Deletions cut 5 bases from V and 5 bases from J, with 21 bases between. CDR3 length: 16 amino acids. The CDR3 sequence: CASSVEGTLGPYGYTF. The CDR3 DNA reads TGTGCCAGCAGTGTCGAGGGGACGCTCGGGCCTTATGGCTACACCTTC.

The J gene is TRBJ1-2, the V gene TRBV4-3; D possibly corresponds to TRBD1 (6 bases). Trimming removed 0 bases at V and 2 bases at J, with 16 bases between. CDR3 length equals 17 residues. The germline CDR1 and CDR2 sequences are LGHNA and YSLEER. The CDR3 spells CASSQEIGRGANYGYTF. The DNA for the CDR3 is TGCGCCAGCAGCCAAGAAATAGGCAGGGGCGCAAACTATGGCTACACCTTC.

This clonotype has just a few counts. For the CDR3, the DNA is TGCAGCGTTGAGGTAGGGACGAACACTGAAGCTTTCTTT. Its protein product is CSVEVGTNTEAFF. The chain carries TRBV29-1 and TRBJ1-1, with D possibly TRBD1 on 5 matching bases. Germline V CDR1 and CDR2: SQVTM, ANQGSEA. V shed 3 bases and J shed 1 base, with 9 bases lying between them. This CDR3 is 13 amino acids long. Variable domain in full (rest from reference TRBV29-1 and TRBJ1-1): SAVISQKPSRDICQRGTSLTIQCQVDSQVTMMFWYRQQPGQSLTLIATANQGSEATYESGFVIDKFPISRPNLTFSTLTVSNMSPEDSSIYLCSVEVGTNTEAFFGQGTRLTVV.

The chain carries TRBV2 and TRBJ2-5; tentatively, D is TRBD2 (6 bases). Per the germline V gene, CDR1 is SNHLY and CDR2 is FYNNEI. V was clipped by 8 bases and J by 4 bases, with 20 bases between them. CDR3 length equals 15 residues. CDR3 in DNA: TGTGCCAGCTTCGAGATGACTAGTTTGGGAGAGACCCAGTACTTC. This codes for CASFEMTSLGETQYF.

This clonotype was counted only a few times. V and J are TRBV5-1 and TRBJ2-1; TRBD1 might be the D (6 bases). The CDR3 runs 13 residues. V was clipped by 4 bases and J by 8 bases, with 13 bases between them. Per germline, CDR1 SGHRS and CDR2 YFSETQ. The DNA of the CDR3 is TGCGCCAGCAGCGGGACAACTAACTATGAGCAGTTCTTC. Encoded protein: CASSGTTNYEQFF.

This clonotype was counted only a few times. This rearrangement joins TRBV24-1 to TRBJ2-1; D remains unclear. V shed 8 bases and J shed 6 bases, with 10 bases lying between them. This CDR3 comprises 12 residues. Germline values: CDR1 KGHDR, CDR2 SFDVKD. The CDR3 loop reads CATKDPGNEQFF. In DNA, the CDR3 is TGTGCCACCAAGGACCCGGGCAATGAGCAGTTCTTC.

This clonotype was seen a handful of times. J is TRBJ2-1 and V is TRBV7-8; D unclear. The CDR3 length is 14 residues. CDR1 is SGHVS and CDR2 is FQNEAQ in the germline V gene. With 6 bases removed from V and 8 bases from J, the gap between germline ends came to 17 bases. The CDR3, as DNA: TGTGCCAGCAGAGAGAGGTATTTCTCGGATGAGCAGTTCTTC. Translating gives CASRERYFSDEQFF.

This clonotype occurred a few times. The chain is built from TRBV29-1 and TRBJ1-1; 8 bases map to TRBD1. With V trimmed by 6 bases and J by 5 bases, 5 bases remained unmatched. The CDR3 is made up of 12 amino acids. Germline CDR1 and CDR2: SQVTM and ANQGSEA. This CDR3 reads CSVGQGRTEAFF. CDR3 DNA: TGCAGCGTCGGACAGGGTCGGACTGAAGCTTTCTTT.

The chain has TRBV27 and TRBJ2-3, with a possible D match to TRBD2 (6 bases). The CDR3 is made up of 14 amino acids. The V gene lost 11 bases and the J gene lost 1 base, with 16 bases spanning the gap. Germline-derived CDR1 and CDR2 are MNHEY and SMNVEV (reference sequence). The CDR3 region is CAGRAGRGTDTQYF. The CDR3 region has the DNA TGTGCCGGAAGAGCGGGCCGAGGCACAGATACGCAGTATTTT.

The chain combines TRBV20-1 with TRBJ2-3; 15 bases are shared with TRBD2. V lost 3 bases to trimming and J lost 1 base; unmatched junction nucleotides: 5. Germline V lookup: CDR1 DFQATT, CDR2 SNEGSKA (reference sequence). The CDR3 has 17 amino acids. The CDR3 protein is CSASRTSGRAGTDTQYF. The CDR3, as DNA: TGCAGTGCTAGCAGGACTAGCGGGAGGGCCGGCACAGATACGCAGTATTTT.

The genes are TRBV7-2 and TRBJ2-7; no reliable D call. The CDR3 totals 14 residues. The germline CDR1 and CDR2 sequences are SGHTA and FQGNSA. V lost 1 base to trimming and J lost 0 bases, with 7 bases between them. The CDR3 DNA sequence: TGTGCCAGCAGCTTAGAGATGAACTCCTACGAGCAGTACTTC. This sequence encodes CASSLEMNSYEQYF. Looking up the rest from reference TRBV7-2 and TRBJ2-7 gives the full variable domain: GAGVSQSPSNKVTEKGKDVELRCDPISGHTALYWYRQSLGQGLEFLIYFQGNSAPDKSGLPSDRFSAERTGGSVSTLTIQRTQQEDSAVYLCASSLEMNSYEQYFGPGTRLTVT.

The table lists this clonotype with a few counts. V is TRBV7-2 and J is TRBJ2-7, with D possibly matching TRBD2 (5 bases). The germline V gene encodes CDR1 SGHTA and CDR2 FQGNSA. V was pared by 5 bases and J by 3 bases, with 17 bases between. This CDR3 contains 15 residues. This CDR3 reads CASSPGLPELYEQYF. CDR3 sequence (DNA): TGTGCCAGCAGCCCTGGACTGCCCGAACTCTACGAGCAGTACTTC.

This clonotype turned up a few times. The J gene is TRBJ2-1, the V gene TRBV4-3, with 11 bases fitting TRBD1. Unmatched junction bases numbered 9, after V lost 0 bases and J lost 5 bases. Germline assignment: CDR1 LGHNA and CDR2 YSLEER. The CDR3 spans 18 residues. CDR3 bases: TGCGCCAGCAGCCAAGATCTCGGGACAGGGGGTGAAGACAATGAGCAGTTCTTC. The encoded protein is CASSQDLGTGGEDNEQFF.